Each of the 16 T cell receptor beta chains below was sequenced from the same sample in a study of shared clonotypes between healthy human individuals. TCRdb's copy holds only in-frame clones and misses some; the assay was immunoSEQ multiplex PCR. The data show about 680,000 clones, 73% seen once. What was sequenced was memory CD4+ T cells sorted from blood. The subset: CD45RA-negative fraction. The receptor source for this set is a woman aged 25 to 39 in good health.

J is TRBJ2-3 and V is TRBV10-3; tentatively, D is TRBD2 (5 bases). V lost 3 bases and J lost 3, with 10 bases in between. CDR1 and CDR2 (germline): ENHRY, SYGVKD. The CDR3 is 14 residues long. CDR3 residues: CAISESAGTDTQYF. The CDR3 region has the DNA TGTGCCATCAGTGAATCGGCGGGTACAGATACGCAGTATTTT.

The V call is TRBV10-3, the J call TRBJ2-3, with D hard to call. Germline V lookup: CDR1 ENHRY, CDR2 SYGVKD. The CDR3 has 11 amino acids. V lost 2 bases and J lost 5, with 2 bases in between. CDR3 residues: CAISEGDTQYF. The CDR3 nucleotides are TGTGCCATCAGTGAGGGAGATACGCAGTATTTT.

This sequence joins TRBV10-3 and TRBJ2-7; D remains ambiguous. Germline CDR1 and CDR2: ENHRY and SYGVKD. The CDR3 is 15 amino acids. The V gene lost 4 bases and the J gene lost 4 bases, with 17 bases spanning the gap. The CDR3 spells CAISAADRGGYEQYF. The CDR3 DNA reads TGTGCCATCAGTGCGGCAGACCGCGGCGGATACGAGCAGTACTTC.

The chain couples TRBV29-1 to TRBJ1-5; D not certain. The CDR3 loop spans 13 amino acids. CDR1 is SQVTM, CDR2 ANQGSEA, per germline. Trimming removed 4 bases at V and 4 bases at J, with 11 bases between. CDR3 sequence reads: CSVGAPGNQPQHF. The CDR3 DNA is TGCAGCGTTGGGGCGCCGGGTAATCAGCCCCAGCATTTT.

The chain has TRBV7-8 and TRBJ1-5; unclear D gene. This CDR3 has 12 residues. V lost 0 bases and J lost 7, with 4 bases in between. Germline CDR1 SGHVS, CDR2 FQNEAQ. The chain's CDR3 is CASSLAWQPQHF. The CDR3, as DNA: TGTGCCAGCAGCTTAGCATGGCAGCCCCAGCATTTT. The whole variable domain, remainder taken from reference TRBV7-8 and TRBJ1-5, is GAGVSQSPRYKVAKRGQDVALRCDPISGHVSLFWYQQALGQGPEFLTYFQNEAQLDKSGLPSDRFFAERPEGSVSTLKIQRTQQEDSAVYLCASSLAWQPQHFGDGTRLSIL.

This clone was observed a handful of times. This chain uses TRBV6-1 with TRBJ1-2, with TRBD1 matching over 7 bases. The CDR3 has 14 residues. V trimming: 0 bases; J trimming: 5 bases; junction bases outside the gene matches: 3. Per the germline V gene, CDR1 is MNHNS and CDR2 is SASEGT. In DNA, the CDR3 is TGTGCCAGCAGTGAAGCCAGACAGGGTTATGGCTACACCTTC. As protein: CASSEARQGYGYTF.

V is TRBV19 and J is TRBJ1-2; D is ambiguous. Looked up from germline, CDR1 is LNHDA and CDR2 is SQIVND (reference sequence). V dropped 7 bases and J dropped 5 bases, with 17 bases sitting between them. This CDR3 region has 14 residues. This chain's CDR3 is CASNNDQIGYGYTF. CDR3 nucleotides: TGTGCCAGTAACAATGACCAGATTGGTTATGGCTACACCTTC.

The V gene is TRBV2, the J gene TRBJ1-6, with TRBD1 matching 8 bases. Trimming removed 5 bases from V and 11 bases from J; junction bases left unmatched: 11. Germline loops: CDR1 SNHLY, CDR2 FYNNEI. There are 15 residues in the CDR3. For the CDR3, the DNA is TGTGCCAGCAGTTACGACAGGGGTTTATCTGCACCCCTCCACTTT. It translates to CASSYDRGLSAPLHF.

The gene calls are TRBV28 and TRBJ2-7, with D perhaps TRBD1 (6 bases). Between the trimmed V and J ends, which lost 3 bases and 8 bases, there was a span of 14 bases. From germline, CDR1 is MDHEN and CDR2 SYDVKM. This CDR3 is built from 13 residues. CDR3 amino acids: CASSLDSQLKQYF. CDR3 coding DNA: TGTGCCAGCAGTTTGGACAGCCAGCTTAAGCAGTACTTC.

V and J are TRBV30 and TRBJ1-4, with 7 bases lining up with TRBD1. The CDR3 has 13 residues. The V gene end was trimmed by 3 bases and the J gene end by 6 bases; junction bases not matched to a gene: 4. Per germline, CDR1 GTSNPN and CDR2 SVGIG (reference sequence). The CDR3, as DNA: TGTGCCTGGAGGTACGACAGGGATGAAAAACTGTTTTTT. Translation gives CAWRYDRDEKLFF.

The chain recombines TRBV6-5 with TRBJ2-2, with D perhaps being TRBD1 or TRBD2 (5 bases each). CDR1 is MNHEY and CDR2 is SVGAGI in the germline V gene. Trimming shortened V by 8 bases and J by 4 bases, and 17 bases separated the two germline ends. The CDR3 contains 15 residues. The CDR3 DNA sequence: TGTGCCAGCGGAAGGGGTAGGGCGGGCACCGGGGAGCTGTTTTTT. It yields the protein CASGRGRAGTGELFF.

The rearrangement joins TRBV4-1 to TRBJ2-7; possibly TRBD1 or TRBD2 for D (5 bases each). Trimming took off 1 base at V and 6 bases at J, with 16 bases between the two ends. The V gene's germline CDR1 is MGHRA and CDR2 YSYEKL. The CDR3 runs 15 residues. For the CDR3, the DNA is TGCGCCAGCAGCCAAGTTCCGGGACCAAATATCGAGCAGTACTTC. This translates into CASSQVPGPNIEQYF.

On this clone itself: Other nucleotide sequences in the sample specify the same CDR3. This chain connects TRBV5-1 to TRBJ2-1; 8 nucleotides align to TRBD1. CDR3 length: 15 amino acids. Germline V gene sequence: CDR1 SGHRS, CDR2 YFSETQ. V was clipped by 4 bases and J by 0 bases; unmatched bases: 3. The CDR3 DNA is TGCGCCAGCAGCCTGGACAGGGCCTCCTACAATGAGCAGTTCTTC. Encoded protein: CASSLDRASYNEQFF.

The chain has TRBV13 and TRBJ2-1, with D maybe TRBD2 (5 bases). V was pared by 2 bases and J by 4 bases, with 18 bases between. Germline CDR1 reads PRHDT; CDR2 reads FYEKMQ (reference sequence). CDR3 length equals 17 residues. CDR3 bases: TGTGCCAGCAGCTTACTTTTAGGGAGCGGCGAATACAATGAGCAGTTCTTC. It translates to CASSLLLGSGEYNEQFF.

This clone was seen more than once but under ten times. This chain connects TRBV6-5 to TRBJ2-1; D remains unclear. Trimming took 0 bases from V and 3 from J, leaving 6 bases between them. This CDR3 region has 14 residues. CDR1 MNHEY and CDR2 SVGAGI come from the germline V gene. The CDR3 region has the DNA TGTGCCAGCAGTTACTCGAGCAACTACAATGAGCAGTTCTTC. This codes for CASSYSSNYNEQFF.

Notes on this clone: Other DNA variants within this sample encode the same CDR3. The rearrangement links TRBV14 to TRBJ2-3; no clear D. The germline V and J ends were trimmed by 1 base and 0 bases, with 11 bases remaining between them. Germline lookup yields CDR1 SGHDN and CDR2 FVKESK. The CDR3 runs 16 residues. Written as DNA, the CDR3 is TGTGCCAGCAGCCAAGTCGGCGGAGCTAGCACAGATACGCAGTATTTT. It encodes CASSQVGGASTDTQYF.